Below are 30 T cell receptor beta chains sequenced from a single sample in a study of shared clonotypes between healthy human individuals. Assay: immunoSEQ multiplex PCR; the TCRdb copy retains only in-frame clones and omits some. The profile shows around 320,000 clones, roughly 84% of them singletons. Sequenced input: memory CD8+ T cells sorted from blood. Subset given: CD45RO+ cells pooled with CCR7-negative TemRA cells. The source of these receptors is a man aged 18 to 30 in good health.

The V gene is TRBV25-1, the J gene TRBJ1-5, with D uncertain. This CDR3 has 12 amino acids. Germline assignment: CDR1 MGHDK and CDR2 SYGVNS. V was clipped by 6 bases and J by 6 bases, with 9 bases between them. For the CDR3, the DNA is TGTGCCAGCAGATCGCCGTCTCAGCCCCAGCATTTT. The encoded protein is CASRSPSQPQHF.

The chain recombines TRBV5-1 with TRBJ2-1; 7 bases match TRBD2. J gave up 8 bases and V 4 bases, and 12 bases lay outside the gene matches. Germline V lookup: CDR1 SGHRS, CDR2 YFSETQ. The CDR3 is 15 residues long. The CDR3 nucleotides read TGCGCCAGCAGCCCGGACGCGGGAGAGCCCCATGAGCAGTTCTTC. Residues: CASSPDAGEPHEQFF.

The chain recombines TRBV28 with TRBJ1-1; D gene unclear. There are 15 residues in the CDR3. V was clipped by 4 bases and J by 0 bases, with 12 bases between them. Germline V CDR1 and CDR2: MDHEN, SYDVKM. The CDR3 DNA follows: TGTGCCAGCAGTTCCATCGGCGATATGAACACTGAAGCTTTCTTT. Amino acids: CASSSIGDMNTEAFF.

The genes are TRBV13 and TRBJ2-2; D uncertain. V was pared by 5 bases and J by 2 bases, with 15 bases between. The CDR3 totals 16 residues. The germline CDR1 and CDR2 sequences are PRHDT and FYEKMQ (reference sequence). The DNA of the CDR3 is TGTGCCAGCAGCGACTTGGGCAGGCTCAACACCGGGGAGCTGTTTTTT. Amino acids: CASSDLGRLNTGELFF.

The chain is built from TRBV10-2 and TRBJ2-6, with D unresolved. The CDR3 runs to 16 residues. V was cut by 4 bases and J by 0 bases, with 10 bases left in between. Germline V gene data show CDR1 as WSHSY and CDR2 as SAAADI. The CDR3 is CASSGVSSSGANVLTF. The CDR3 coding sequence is TGCGCCAGCAGTGGAGTCAGCAGCTCTGGGGCCAACGTCCTGACTTTC.

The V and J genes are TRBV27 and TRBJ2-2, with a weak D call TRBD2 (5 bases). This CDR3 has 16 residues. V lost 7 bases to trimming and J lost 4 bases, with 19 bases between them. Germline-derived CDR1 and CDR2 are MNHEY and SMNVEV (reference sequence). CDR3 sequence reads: CASIARESGPTGELFF. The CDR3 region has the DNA TGTGCCAGCATAGCAAGGGAAAGCGGCCCCACCGGGGAGCTGTTTTTT.

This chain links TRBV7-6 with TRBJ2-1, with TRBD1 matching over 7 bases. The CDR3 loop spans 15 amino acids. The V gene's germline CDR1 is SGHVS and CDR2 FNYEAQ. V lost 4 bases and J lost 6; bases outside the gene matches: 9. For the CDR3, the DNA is TGTGCCAGCAGCTCAGGACAGGATCCCTTCAATGAGCAGTTCTTC. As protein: CASSSGQDPFNEQFF.

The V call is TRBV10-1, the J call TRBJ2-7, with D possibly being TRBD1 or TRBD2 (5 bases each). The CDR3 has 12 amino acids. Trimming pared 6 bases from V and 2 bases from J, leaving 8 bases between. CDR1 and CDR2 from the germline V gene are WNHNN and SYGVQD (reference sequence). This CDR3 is CASSQGAYEQYF. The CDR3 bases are TGCGCCAGCAGCCAGGGAGCCTACGAGCAGTACTTC.

The CDR3 here is CASSVAGSYEQYF. The DNA for the CDR3 is TGCGCCAGCAGCGTAGCGGGCTCCTACGAGCAGTACTTC. The chain recombines TRBV4-1 with TRBJ2-7, with 7 bases matching TRBD2. After removal of 5 bases from V and 0 bases from J, the junction contained 1 base not matched to a gene. Germline loops: CDR1 MGHRA, CDR2 YSYEKL. The CDR3 length is 13 residues.

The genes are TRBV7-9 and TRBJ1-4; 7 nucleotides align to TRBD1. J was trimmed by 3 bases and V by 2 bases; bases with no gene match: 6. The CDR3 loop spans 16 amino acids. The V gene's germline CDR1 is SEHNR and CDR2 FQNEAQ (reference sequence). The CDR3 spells CASSLRQGGANEKLFF. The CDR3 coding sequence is TGTGCCAGCAGCTTAAGGCAGGGGGGAGCTAATGAAAAACTGTTTTTT.

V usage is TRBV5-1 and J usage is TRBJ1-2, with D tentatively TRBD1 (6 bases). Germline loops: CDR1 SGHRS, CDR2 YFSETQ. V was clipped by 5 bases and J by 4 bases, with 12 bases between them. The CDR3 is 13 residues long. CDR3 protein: CASRTDSSYGYTF. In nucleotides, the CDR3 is TGCGCCAGCAGGACGGACAGCAGCTATGGCTACACCTTC. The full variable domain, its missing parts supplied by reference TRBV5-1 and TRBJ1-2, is KAGVTQTPRYLIKTRGQQVTLSCSPISGHRSVSWYQQTPGQGLQFLFEYFSETQRNKGNFPGRFSGRQFSNSRSEMNVSTLELGDSALYLCASRTDSSYGYTFGSGTRLTVV.

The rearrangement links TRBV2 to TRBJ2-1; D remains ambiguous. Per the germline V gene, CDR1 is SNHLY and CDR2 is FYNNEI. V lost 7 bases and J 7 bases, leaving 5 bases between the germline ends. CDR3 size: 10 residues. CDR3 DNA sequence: TGTGCCAGCAATCAGAATGAGCAGTTCTTC. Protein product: CASNQNEQFF. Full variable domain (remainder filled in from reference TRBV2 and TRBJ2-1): EPEVTQTPSHQVTQMGQEVILRCVPISNHLYFYWYRQILGQKVEFLVSFYNNEISEKSEIFDDQFSVERPDGSNFTLKIRSTKLEDSAMYFCASNQNEQFFGPGTRLTVL.

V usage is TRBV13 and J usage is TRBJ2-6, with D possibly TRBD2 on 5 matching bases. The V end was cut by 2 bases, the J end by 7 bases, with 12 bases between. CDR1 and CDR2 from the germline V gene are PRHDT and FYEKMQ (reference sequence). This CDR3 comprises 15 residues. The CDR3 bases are TGTGCCAGCAGCTTAATAGCCCCTAGCGCCAACGTCCTGACTTTC. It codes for CASSLIAPSANVLTF.

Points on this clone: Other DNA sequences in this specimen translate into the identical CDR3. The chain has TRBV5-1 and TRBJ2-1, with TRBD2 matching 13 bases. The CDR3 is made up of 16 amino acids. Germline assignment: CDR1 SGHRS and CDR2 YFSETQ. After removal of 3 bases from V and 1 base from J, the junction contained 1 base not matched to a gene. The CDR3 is CASSSGLAGSYNEQFF. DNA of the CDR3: TGCGCCAGCAGCTCGGGACTAGCGGGGTCCTACAATGAGCAGTTCTTC.

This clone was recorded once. This CDR3 reads CASSYGLAGGPGDTQYF. The CDR3 bases are TGTGCCAGCAGCTACGGACTAGCGGGAGGTCCTGGAGATACGCAGTATTTT. The V and J genes are TRBV9 and TRBJ2-3, with 14 positions matching TRBD2. The CDR3 has 17 amino acids. J was trimmed by 5 bases and V by 4 bases; bases with no gene match: 9. Germline CDR1 and CDR2: SGDLS and YYNGEE.

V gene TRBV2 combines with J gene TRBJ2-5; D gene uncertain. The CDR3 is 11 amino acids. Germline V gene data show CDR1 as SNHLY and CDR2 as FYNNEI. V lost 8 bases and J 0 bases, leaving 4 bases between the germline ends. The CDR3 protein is CASLYQETQYF. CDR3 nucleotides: TGTGCCAGCCTGTACCAAGAGACCCAGTACTTC.

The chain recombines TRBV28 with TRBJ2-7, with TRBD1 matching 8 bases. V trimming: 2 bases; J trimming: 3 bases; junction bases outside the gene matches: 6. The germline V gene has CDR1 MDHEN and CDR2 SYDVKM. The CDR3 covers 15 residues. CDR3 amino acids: CASSLGQGLLYEQYF. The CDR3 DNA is TGTGCCAGCAGTTTAGGACAGGGTCTGCTCTACGAGCAGTACTTC.

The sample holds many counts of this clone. CDR3 sequence reads: CASSFGLGGAADTQYF. The CDR3 nucleotides are TGTGCCAGCAGTTTTGGACTCGGGGGAGCGGCAGATACGCAGTATTTT. The V and J genes are TRBV27 and TRBJ2-3; TRBD2 is a possible D gene (6 bases). Germline lookup yields CDR1 MNHEY and CDR2 SMNVEV (reference sequence). This CDR3 has 16 residues. Trimming removed 3 bases at V and 4 bases at J, with 17 bases between.

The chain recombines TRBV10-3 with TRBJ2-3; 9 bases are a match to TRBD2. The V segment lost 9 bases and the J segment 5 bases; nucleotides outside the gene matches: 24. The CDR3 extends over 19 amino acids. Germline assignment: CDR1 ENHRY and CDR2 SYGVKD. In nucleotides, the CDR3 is TGTGCCATTACCATAGCGGGAGAGGGAGATATCCCGATGGGAGATACGCAGTATTTT. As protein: CAITIAGEGDIPMGDTQYF.

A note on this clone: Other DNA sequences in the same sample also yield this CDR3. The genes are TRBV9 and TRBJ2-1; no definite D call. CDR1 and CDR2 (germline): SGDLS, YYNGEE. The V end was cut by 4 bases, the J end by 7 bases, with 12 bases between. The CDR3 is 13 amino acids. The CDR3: CASSPSTSNEQFF. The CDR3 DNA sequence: TGTGCCAGCAGCCCAAGCACTTCAAATGAGCAGTTCTTC.

As DNA, the CDR3 is TGTGCCAGCAGTTCACAGGAGTCCTACGAGCAGTACTTC. Protein: CASSSQESYEQYF. This rearrangement joins TRBV11-2 to TRBJ2-7; D possibly corresponds to TRBD1 (5 bases). From germline, CDR1 is SGHAT and CDR2 FQNNGV. V gave up 6 bases and J gave up 1 base, with 10 bases separating them. The CDR3 is made up of 13 amino acids.

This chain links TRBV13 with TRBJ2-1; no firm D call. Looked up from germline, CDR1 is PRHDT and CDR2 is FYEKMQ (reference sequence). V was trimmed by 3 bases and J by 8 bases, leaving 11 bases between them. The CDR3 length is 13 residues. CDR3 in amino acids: CASSFGRQDEQFF. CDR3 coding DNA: TGTGCCAGCAGCTTTGGACGTCAGGATGAGCAGTTCTTC.

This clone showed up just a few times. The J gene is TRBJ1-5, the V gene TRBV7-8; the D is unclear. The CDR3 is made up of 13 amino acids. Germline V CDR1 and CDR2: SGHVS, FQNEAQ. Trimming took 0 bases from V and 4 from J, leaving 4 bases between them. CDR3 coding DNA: TGTGCCAGCAGCTTAGCGAAAAATCAGCCCCAGCATTTT. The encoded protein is CASSLAKNQPQHF. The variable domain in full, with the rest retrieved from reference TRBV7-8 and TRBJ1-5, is GAGVSQSPRYKVAKRGQDVALRCDPISGHVSLFWYQQALGQGPEFLTYFQNEAQLDKSGLPSDRFFAERPEGSVSTLKIQRTQQEDSAVYLCASSLAKNQPQHFGDGTRLSIL.

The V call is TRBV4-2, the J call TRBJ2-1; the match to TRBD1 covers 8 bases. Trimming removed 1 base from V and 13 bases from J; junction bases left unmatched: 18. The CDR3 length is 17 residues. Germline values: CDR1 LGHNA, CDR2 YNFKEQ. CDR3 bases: TGTGCCAGCAGCCAAGGGGCATGGGGGACAGGACACCAAGGACAGTTCTTC. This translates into CASSQGAWGTGHQGQFF.

The CDR3 loop is CASSQLAGANVLTF. As DNA, the CDR3 is TGCGCCAGCAGCCAACTCGCCGGGGCCAACGTCCTGACTTTC. The rearrangement links TRBV4-1 to TRBJ2-6; D unclear. CDR3 size: 14 residues. The V end was cut by 2 bases, the J end by 4 bases, with 6 bases between. Germline lookup yields CDR1 MGHRA and CDR2 YSYEKL.

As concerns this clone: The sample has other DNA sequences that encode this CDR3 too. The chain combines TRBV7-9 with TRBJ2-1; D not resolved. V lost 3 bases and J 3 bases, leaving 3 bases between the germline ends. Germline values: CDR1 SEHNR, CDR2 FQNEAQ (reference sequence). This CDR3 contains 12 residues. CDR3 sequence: CASSLHYNEQFF. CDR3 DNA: TGTGCCAGCAGCTTGCACTACAATGAGCAGTTCTTC.

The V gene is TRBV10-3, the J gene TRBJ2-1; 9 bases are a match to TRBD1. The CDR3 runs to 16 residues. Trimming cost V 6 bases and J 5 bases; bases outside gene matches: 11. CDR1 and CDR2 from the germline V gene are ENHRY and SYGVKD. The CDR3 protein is CAIRPMTGGMDNEQFF. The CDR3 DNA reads TGTGCCATCAGGCCGATGACAGGGGGAATGGACAATGAGCAGTTCTTC.

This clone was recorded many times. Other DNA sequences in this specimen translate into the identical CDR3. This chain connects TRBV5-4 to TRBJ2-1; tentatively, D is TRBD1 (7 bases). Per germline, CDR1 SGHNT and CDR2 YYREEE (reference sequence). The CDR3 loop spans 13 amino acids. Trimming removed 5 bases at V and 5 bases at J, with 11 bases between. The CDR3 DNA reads TGTGCCAGCAGGCGGGACAGCCACAATGAGCAGTTCTTC. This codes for CASRRDSHNEQFF.

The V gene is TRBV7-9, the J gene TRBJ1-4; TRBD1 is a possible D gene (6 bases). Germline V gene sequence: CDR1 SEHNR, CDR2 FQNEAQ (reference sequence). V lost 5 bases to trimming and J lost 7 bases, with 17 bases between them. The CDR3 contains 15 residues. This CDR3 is CASSPPTGFREKLFF. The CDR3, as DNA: TGTGCCAGCAGCCCTCCCACAGGGTTCCGTGAAAAACTGTTTTTT. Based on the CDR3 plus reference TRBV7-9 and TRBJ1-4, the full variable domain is DTGVSQNPRHKITKRGQNVTFRCDPISEHNRLYWYRQTLGQGPEFLTYFQNEAQLEKSRLLSDRFSAERPKGSFSTLEIQRTEQGDSAMYLCASSPPTGFREKLFFGSGTQLSVL.

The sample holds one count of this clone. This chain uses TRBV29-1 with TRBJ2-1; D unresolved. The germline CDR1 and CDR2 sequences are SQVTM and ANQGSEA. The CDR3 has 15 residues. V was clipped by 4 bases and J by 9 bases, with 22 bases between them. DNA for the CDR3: TGCAGCGTTGTTGGGGTAAGATCCATGGGTGGTGAGCAGTTCTTC. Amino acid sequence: CSVVGVRSMGGEQFF.